A selection of T cell receptor beta chains follows, all from one sample in a study of cytomegalovirus exposure and HLA in healthy donors. Generated by immunoSEQ multiplex PCR, the TCRdb table keeps only in-frame clones and is missing some. The table has around 150,000 clones, 91% seen once. The sample was PBMCs. The source is a woman aged 18-35 years in good health and CMV-seropositive. Each CDR3 is given with its conserved first and last residue. D genes are given only for firm matches. Rows give clone size only sometimes, using once, few, many, or a class for an expanded clone.

cdr3_aa cdr3_nt d_call v_call clone_size j_call
CASSLARNTEAFF TGTGCCAGCAGTTTGGCAAGGAACACTGAAGCTTTCTTT - TRBV27 - TRBJ1-1
CASSLGTGSFTEAFF TGTGCCAGCAGCTTAGGGACAGGGAGTTTCACTGAAGCTTTCTTT TRBD1 TRBV5-4 - TRBJ1-1
CASSVSIIRTGGNEQFF TGTGCCAGCAGTGTATCAATCATTAGGACAGGGGGGAATGAGCAGTTCTTC TRBD1 TRBV6-1 - TRBJ2-1
CAWKHLLAGGRGEQFF TGTGCCTGGAAACATTTACTAGCGGGGGGAAGGGGTGAGCAGTTCTTC TRBD2 TRBV30 - TRBJ2-1
CASSLGIKRDRSEQYF TGTGCCAGCAGCTTAGGTATCAAGCGGGATAGAAGCGAGCAGTACTTC TRBD2 TRBV7-2 - TRBJ2-7
CASSYEDNYNEQFF TGTGCCAGCAGTTACGAAGACAACTACAATGAGCAGTTCTTC - TRBV6-5 - TRBJ2-1
CASSLVSPGGGGLGETQYF TGCGCCAGCAGCTTGGTCTCCCCGGGCGGGGGGGGCCTAGGAGAGACCCAGTACTTC TRBD2 TRBV5-1 - TRBJ2-5
CASKSRRQGIYEQFF TGTGCCAGCAAGTCCCGAAGACAGGGTATCTATGAGCAGTTCTTC TRBD1 TRBV6-5 - TRBJ2-1
CASSAGTSGGRNEQYF TGTGCCAGCAGCGCTGGGACTAGCGGGGGGCGCAACGAGCAGTACTTC TRBD2 TRBV7-2 - TRBJ2-7
CASSGEGQETQYF TGTGCCAGCAGTGGGGAGGGGCAAGAGACCCAGTACTTC TRBD2 TRBV2 - TRBJ2-5
CASSESLTSGRSSEQFF TGTGCCAGCAGTGAATCCCTGACTAGCGGGAGATCTAGTGAGCAGTTCTTC TRBD2 TRBV25-1 - TRBJ2-1
CASSQAGTGYGYTF TGTGCCAGCAGCCAAGCCGGGACAGGTTATGGCTACACCTTC TRBD1 TRBV4-2 once TRBJ1-2
CASSLDHRDYRTDTQYF TGTGCCAGCAGCTTAGACCACCGGGACTACCGCACAGATACGCAGTATTTT TRBD2 TRBV7-8 - TRBJ2-3
CASSQPGAGRSNQPQHF TGTGCCAGCAGTCAACCGGGAGCCGGAAGGAGCAATCAGCCCCAGCATTTT - TRBV2 - TRBJ1-5
CSVGGTRRFSYEQYF TGCAGCGTTGGCGGTACACGACGGTTCTCCTACGAGCAGTACTTC - TRBV29-1 once TRBJ2-7
CASSLTTLNAEAFF TGCGCCAGCAGTCTGACAACTCTAAACGCTGAAGCTTTCTTT - TRBV5-1 - TRBJ1-1
CASSFGTGELETQYF TGCGCCAGCAGCTTCGGGACAGGGGAACTGGAGACCCAGTACTTC TRBD1 TRBV5-1 - TRBJ2-5
CASSQGLAGGAGELFF TGTGCCAGCAGCCAAGGACTAGCGGGGGGGGCCGGGGAGCTGTTTTTT TRBD2 TRBV4-2 - TRBJ2-2
CASSIRTGSNNEQFF TGTGCCAGCAGTATCAGGACAGGGAGTAACAATGAGCAGTTCTTC TRBD1 TRBV6-1 - TRBJ2-1
CASRRGRRGSGNTIYF TGTGCCAGCAGACGGGGACGGAGGGGCTCTGGAAACACCATATATTTT - TRBV28 once TRBJ1-3
CASSQDANLAQLDTQYF TGCGCCAGCAGCCAAGATGCGAATCTTGCGCAACTGGATACGCAGTATTTT - TRBV4-1 - TRBJ2-3
CASSPPRDNSYYGYTF TGTGCCAGCAGCCCCCCTCGCGACAACAGCTACTATGGCTACACCTTC - TRBV7-9 - TRBJ1-2
CASSPVGGANVLTF TGTGCCAGCAGCCCGGTGGGCGGGGCCAACGTCCTGACTTTC - TRBV5-4 - TRBJ2-6
CASSQGDLAGQTNTGELFF TGTGCCAGCAGCCAAGGGGATTTGGCGGGACAGACGAACACCGGGGAGCTGTTTTTT - TRBV14 - TRBJ2-2
CASSQGLTSGAPGDTQYF TGTGCCAGCAGCCAAGGGCTGACTAGCGGGGCACCGGGGGATACGCAGTATTTT TRBD2 TRBV4-2 - TRBJ2-3
CARRNRGTQIGGYTF TGTGCCAGGAGAAACAGGGGAACCCAAATCGGGGGCTACACCTTC TRBD1 TRBV2 - TRBJ1-2
CASSLTGTGAKNIQYF TGTGCCAGCAGTTTAACAGGGACAGGTGCCAAAAACATTCAGTACTTC TRBD1 TRBV28 - TRBJ2-4
CASSFGLAGVAGELFF TGTGCCAGCAGTTTCGGCCTAGCGGGGGTAGCCGGGGAGCTGTTTTTT TRBD2 TRBV27 once TRBJ2-2
CASTLNRGFDEQYF TGCGCCAGCACCCTTAACAGGGGTTTCGACGAGCAGTACTTC TRBD1 TRBV5-1 - TRBJ2-7
CASSQDAYEVTNTEAFF TGCGCCAGCAGCCAAGATGCGTATGAGGTTACGAACACTGAAGCTTTCTTT - TRBV4-1 - TRBJ1-1
CASSRPSGTTDTQYF TGTGCCAGCAGTCGGCCTAGCGGGACAACGGATACGCAGTATTTT TRBD2 TRBV28 - TRBJ2-3
CASSLNLRDEQFF TGTGCCAGCAGCTTAAATCTGAGGGATGAGCAGTTCTTC - TRBV7-9 - TRBJ2-1
CASKLAGSEQFF TGTGCCAGCAAACTAGCGGGCTCTGAGCAGTTCTTC TRBD2 TRBV6-1 - TRBJ2-1
CAISDLGLAGARSSYEQYF TGTGCCATCAGTGATCTCGGACTAGCGGGGGCCAGGAGCTCCTACGAGCAGTACTTC TRBD2 TRBV10-3 - TRBJ2-7
CASSPERGITEAFF TGTGCCAGCAGCCCTGAGAGGGGGATCACTGAAGCTTTCTTT - TRBV11-3 - TRBJ1-1
CASSSGLAGIGNEQFF TGTGCCAGCAGCTCGGGACTAGCGGGTATAGGGAATGAGCAGTTCTTC TRBD2 TRBV11-2 - TRBJ2-1
CASSPALGGYEQYF TGTGCCAGCTCACCAGCCCTGGGAGGATACGAGCAGTACTTC - TRBV18 - TRBJ2-7
CASRLNTANTGELFF TGCGCCAGCAGATTGAATACGGCGAACACCGGGGAGCTGTTTTTT - TRBV5-1 once TRBJ2-2
CASSSRVANGYTF TGTGCCAGCAGTTCCAGGGTGGCAAATGGCTACACCTTC - TRBV6-6 - TRBJ1-2
CASSPPSASGSYNEQFF TGCGCCAGCAGCCCACCTAGTGCTAGCGGTTCCTACAATGAGCAGTTCTTC TRBD2 TRBV4-3 - TRBJ2-1
CASSVPSGTGGELFF TGTGCCAGCAGTGTGCCTAGCGGGACAGGCGGGGAGCTGTTTTTT - TRBV6-1 - TRBJ2-2
CASSYGQTGYTEAFF TGTGCCAGCAGTTACGGCCAGACAGGGTACACTGAAGCTTTCTTT TRBD1 TRBV6-6 - TRBJ1-1
CASSYSRTGYNEQFF TGTGCCAGCAGTTACTCAAGGACAGGCTACAATGAGCAGTTCTTC TRBD1 TRBV6-5 - TRBJ2-1
CASRQTGVVNEQFF TGTGCCAGCAGACAGACAGGGGTGGTAAATGAGCAGTTCTTC TRBD1 TRBV25-1 - TRBJ2-1
CASSVEGGLAGYNEQFF TGTGCCAGCAGCGTAGAGGGGGGACTAGCGGGGTACAATGAGCAGTTCTTC TRBD2 TRBV9 - TRBJ2-1